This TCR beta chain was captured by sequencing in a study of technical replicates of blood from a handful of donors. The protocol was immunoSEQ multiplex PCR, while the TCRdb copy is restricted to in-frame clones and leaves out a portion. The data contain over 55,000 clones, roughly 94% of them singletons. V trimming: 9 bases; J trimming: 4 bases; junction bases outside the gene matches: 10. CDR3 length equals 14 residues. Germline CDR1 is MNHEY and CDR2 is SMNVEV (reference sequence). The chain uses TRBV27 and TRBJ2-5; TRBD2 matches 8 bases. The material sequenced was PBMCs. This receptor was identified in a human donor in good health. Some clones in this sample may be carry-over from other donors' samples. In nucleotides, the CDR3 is TGTGCCAGTGCTCGCGGGGGGTTAGGAGAGACCCAGTACTTC. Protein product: CASARGGLGETQYF.